A selection of T cell receptor beta chains follows, all from one sample in a study of cytomegalovirus exposure and HLA in healthy donors. Measured with immunoSEQ multiplex PCR; TCRdb has only the in-frame clones, and not every one. The repertoire holds about 200,000 clones, with roughly 91% as singletons. The sample taken for sequencing was PBMCs. These receptors came from a woman younger than 35 in good health and CMV-seropositive. Each CDR3 is given with its conserved first and last residue. D genes are given only for firm matches. Size is omitted from some rows. Given values are once, few, many or a class for expanded clones.

TRBJ2-3	.	TRBD2	TRBV2	TGTGCCAGCAGTGACGCTAGCGGGAGATGGGGCACAGATACGCAGTATTTT	CASSDASGRWGTDTQYF
TRBJ1-1	.	TRBD1	TRBV13	TGTGCCAGCAGCTTATCGGGGACAGGGGGCTTCACTGAAGCTTTCTTT	CASSLSGTGGFTEAFF
TRBJ2-2	.	.	TRBV27	TGTGCCAGCAGTTTTACGAACACCGGGGAGCTGTTTTTT	CASSFTNTGELFF
TRBJ1-1	.	.	TRBV30	TGTGCCTGGAGTGTAACAGTAGAAGCTTTCTTT	CAWSVTVEAFF
TRBJ1-2	.	.	TRBV25-1	TGTGCCAGCAGTGATAGTCGGCAGGGCTATGGCTACACCTTC	CASSDSRQGYGYTF
TRBJ2-1	.	TRBD1	TRBV7-9	TGTGCCAGCAGCTCGTCTTTTGGGACAGGGGGATACAATGAGCAGTTCTTC	CASSSSFGTGGYNEQFF
TRBJ2-7	.	.	TRBV5-1	TGCGCCAGCAGCTGGGGGACTGGGAGCTCCTACGAGCAGTACTTC	CASSWGTGSSYEQYF
TRBJ2-2	few	.	TRBV7-9	TGTGCCGGAGACACCGGGGAGCTGTTTTTT	CAGDTGELFF
TRBJ2-3	once	.	TRBV4-1	TGCGCCAGCAGCCAAGTAACTAACCGTCGGGAAGATACGCAGTATTTT	CASSQVTNRREDTQYF
TRBJ2-7	.	TRBD2	TRBV19	TGTGCCAGTAGTTCTTCCGGGACTACCTCCTACGAGCAGTACTTC	CASSSSGTTSYEQYF
TRBJ2-7	.	TRBD2	TRBV4-1	TGCGCCAGCAGCCAAGGACCGGGACTAGGGTTCGAGCAGTACTTC	CASSQGPGLGFEQYF
TRBJ1-4	.	TRBD1	TRBV9	TGTGCCAGCAGCGTAGGATCCGGGACAGGTAATGAAAAACTGTTTTTT	CASSVGSGTGNEKLFF
TRBJ2-7	.	.	TRBV4-1	TGCGCCAGCAGCCCGCCGGGAGCCGCCTACGAGCAGTACTTC	CASSPPGAAYEQYF
TRBJ2-7	.	.	TRBV6-6	TGTGCCAGCAGCGTCCAGGGGGGGACAGGTTCGCCGTACTTC	CASSVQGGTGSPYF
TRBJ1-4	.	.	TRBV18	TGTGCCAGCTCACCTAGACAGACCTATAATGAAAAACTGTTTTTT	CASSPRQTYNEKLFF
TRBJ2-7	.	.	TRBV7-9	TGTGCCAGCAGCCCCAATCGGGGTCAGCGCTACGAGCAGTACTTC	CASSPNRGQRYEQYF
TRBJ1-4	once	TRBD1	TRBV6-5	TGTGCCAGCAGTTACCGACAGGGGGGACTTAATGAAAAACTGTTTTTT	CASSYRQGGLNEKLFF
TRBJ2-1	.	.	TRBV6-6	TGTGCCAGCGGGAGCTCCTACAATGAGCAGTTCTTC	CASGSSYNEQFF
TRBJ2-1	.	TRBD2	TRBV7-9	TGTGCCAGCAGCACTGGGACTAGCGGGAGCTATGAGCAGTTCTTC	CASSTGTSGSYEQFF
TRBJ2-7	.	TRBD1	TRBV5-4	TGTGCCAGCAGCTTGGCAGCCTGGACAGGGATTACCTACGAGCAGTACTTC	CASSLAAWTGITYEQYF
TRBJ2-5	.	.	TRBV4-1	TGCGCCAGCAGCCAAAGGACACGGGACCAAGAGACCCAGTACTTC	CASSQRTRDQETQYF
TRBJ2-3	.	TRBD2	TRBV7-9	TGTGCCAGCGGGGGGCTAGCGGGACCCCTTTCTTCGGATACGCAGTATTTT	CASGGLAGPLSSDTQYF
TRBJ2-7	few	TRBD2	TRBV28	TGTGCCAGCAGTTTCACCGGGACTAGCGGACCCTACGAGCAGTACTTC	CASSFTGTSGPYEQYF
TRBJ2-7	.	.	TRBV2	TGTGCCAGCAGTGATGGAGTCTACGAGCAGTACTTC	CASSDGVYEQYF
TRBJ2-5	.	.	TRBV19	TGTGCCAGTAGTACGGGGGAGACCCAGTACTTC	CASSTGETQYF
TRBJ2-2	.	.	TRBV6-6	TGTGCCAGCAGTACTCCCCCTACCGGGGAGCTGTTTTTT	CASSTPPTGELFF
TRBJ1-5	.	.	TRBV27	TGTGCCTCGACCGGACATTCCGGTCAGCCCCAGCATTTT	CASTGHSGQPQHF
TRBJ1-1	.	TRBD1	TRBV29-1	TGCAGCGTGGGACAGTCAGGTGGAGCTTTCTTT	CSVGQSGGAFF
TRBJ2-7	.	TRBD2	TRBV18	TGTGCCAGCTCACCGCGGGCGGGAGAGACCGAGCAGTACTTC	CASSPRAGETEQYF
TRBJ2-7	.	TRBD2	TRBV28	TGTGCCAGCAGTTCGCGGGACTACTCCTACGAGCAGTACTTC	CASSSRDYSYEQYF
TRBJ1-2	once	.	TRBV10-2	TGCGCCAGCAGTGAATATTATTACGACAGCTATGGCTACACCTTC	CASSEYYYDSYGYTF
TRBJ1-2	.	.	TRBV5-1	TGCGCCAGCAGCTTCGGGGAGGGAGGTAACTATGGCTACACCTTC	CASSFGEGGNYGYTF
TRBJ1-5	.	.	TRBV6-6	TGTGCCAGCAGTTACGGGCGCAGGGGCTTTAGTAAGCCCCAGCATTTT	CASSYGRRGFSKPQHF
TRBJ2-6	.	.	TRBV10-3	TGTGCCATCAGTGGGGGGGCTGGGGCCAACGTCCTGACTTTC	CAISGGAGANVLTF
TRBJ1-5	.	.	TRBV19	TGTGCCAGTAGTCGCGGGGGCAGACAGCCCCAGCATTTT	CASSRGGRQPQHF
TRBJ2-7	.	TRBD1	TRBV28	TGTGCCAGCAGTTTAATGGCCGGACAGGGGGTTTACGAGCAGTACTTC	CASSLMAGQGVYEQYF
TRBJ2-7	.	.	TRBV6-5	TGTGCCAGCAGTTACGAGGGATCCTACGAGCAGTACTTC	CASSYEGSYEQYF
TRBJ1-2	few	.	TRBV4-1	TGCGCCAGCAGCCCCGGGGCGGGGGAAAACTATGGCTACACCTTC	CASSPGAGENYGYTF
TRBJ2-1	.	TRBD2	TRBV9	TGTGCCAGCAGCGCTCAGATGGGACTAGCGCCGAGCTCCTACAATGAGCAGTTCTTC	CASSAQMGLAPSSYNEQFF
TRBJ2-1	.	TRBD2	TRBV30	TGTGCCTGGAGTGTGTTGGGGACTAGCGGGAAACTCTACAATGAGCAGTTCTTC	CAWSVLGTSGKLYNEQFF
TRBJ2-6	.	TRBD1	TRBV27	TGTGCCAGCAGCCGAAACAGGGGGACTGGGGCCAACGTCCTGACTTTC	CASSRNRGTGANVLTF
TRBJ2-1	.	.	TRBV6-1	TGTGCCAGCAGTGAAAGTCTAGACCTCTACAATGAGCAGTTCTTC	CASSESLDLYNEQFF
TRBJ2-7	.	.	TRBV5-4	TGTGCCAGCAGCTTGGCTCAGTCCTACGAGCAGTACTTC	CASSLAQSYEQYF
TRBJ1-2	.	TRBD1	TRBV5-1	TGCGCCAGCAGCTTGGACCCCCAGGGGGCGCCTGATGGCTACACCTTC	CASSLDPQGAPDGYTF
TRBJ2-7	.	TRBD1	TRBV28	TGTGCCAGCAGCCCTGACAGGGCCGTCTCCTACGAGCAGTACTTC	CASSPDRAVSYEQYF
TRBJ2-1	.	TRBD1	TRBV12-5	TGTGCTAGTGGTTCGGACAGGGTTTTCGGTAGTGAGCAGTTCTTC	CASGSDRVFGSEQFF
TRBJ1-1	.	.	TRBV19	TGTGCCAGTAGTTACGCAGATAACACTGAAGCTTTCTTT	CASSYADNTEAFF
TRBJ2-1	.	.	TRBV5-1	TGCGCCAGCAGCTTGGATTGGCGGAATGAGCAGTTCTTC	CASSLDWRNEQFF
TRBJ1-5	.	TRBD1	TRBV28	TGTGCCAGCAGGCCTGGTCGACAGGGCCCGAATCAGCCCCAGCATTTT	CASRPGRQGPNQPQHF
TRBJ1-3	.	.	TRBV19	TGTGCCAGTAGTATCGGGACAATCTTTGGAAACACCATATATTTT	CASSIGTIFGNTIYF
TRBJ2-7	.	.	TRBV6-1	TGTGCCGCGGGCCGGCGCGGAGCCTACGAGCAGTACTTC	CAAGRRGAYEQYF
TRBJ2-7	.	TRBD1	TRBV27	TGTGCCAGCAGTTTTTCCGGGACAGCCATTTACGAGCAGTACTTC	CASSFSGTAIYEQYF
TRBJ2-1	.	TRBD1	TRBV6-6	TGTGCCAGCAGTTACCCTACAGGGGTCCCATACAATGAGCAGTTCTTC	CASSYPTGVPYNEQFF
TRBJ2-3	.	TRBD2	TRBV30	TGTGCCTGGAGTGTACGGCTAGCGGGGGGGGATACGCAGTATTTT	CAWSVRLAGGDTQYF